The next 6 T cell receptor beta chains were all read from a single sample in a study of shared clonotypes between healthy human individuals. Profiling relied on immunoSEQ multiplex PCR, and the TCRdb table lists in-frame clones only, not all of them. The sample holds about 1.5 million clones, around 98% seen once. The sequenced sample consisted of naive CD4+ T cells sorted from blood. Specified subset: CD45RA+ positively selected. These receptor sequences come from a man in his thirties or forties in good health.

V gene TRBV11-2 combines with J gene TRBJ2-7; TRBD2 agrees at 9 bases. CDR1 SGHAT and CDR2 FQNNGV come from the germline V gene. This CDR3 region has 15 residues. The trim removed 5 bases at V and 6 bases at J, leaving 11 bases unmatched. The chain's CDR3 is CASSPLAGVSPEQYF. CDR3 in DNA: TGTGCCAGCAGCCCGTTAGCGGGAGTGTCCCCCGAGCAGTACTTC. Full variable domain (rest looked up from reference TRBV11-2 and TRBJ2-7): EAGVAQSPRYKIIEKRQSVAFWCNPISGHATLYWYQQILGQGPKLLIQFQNNGVVDDSQLPKDRFSAERLKGVDSTLKIQPAKLEDSAVYLCASSPLAGVSPEQYFGPGTRLTVT.

The V call is TRBV30, the J call TRBJ2-7; 11 bases map to TRBD1. The ends lost 7 bases at V and 3 bases at J; junction bases unmatched: 5. The CDR3 contains 13 residues. In germline, CDR1 is GTSNPN, CDR2 SVGIG (reference sequence). The CDR3 coding sequence is TGTGCCTCCTCCGGGACAGGGGGCTACGAGCAGTACTTC. Encoded protein: CASSGTGGYEQYF.

This chain joins TRBV5-1 and TRBJ1-3; D possibly corresponds to TRBD1 (5 bases). The V gene's germline CDR1 is SGHRS and CDR2 YFSETQ. The CDR3 runs 16 residues. Trimming removed 6 bases at V and 2 bases at J, with 18 bases between. The CDR3 reads CASTTAGTQPGNTIYF. The CDR3 nucleotides read TGCGCCAGCACCACTGCAGGGACCCAACCTGGAAACACCATATATTTT.

The V gene is TRBV7-2, the J gene TRBJ2-4; 9 bases match TRBD1. The CDR3 has 14 amino acids. Per germline, CDR1 SGHTA and CDR2 FQGNSA. V was clipped by 4 bases and J by 7 bases; unmatched bases: 5. The CDR3 spells CASSSRQGDNIQYF. The CDR3 DNA reads TGTGCCAGCAGCTCCAGACAGGGGGACAACATTCAGTACTTC.

This clone was seen once. The same CDR3 can be traced to other DNA sequences in this sample. The gene calls are TRBV11-3 and TRBJ2-3; no reliable D call. Looked up from germline, CDR1 is SGHNT and CDR2 is YENEEA. The V end was cut by 3 bases, the J end by 6 bases, with 7 bases between. The CDR3 contains 12 residues. The CDR3 DNA follows: TGTGCCAGCAGCTTTCAAGGGGATACGCAGTATTTT. Residues: CASSFQGDTQYF.

The chain joins TRBV9 to TRBJ2-3, with D unresolved. The CDR3 has 12 residues. Looked up from germline, CDR1 is SGDLS and CDR2 is YYNGEE. With 4 bases removed from V and 2 bases from J, the gap between germline ends came to 5 bases. The CDR3 DNA follows: TGTGCCAGCAGCCGCTTCACAGATACGCAGTATTTT. This sequence encodes CASSRFTDTQYF. The whole variable domain, remainder taken from reference TRBV9 and TRBJ2-3, is DSGVTQTPKHLITATGQRVTLRCSPRSGDLSVYWYQQSLDQGLQFLIQYYNGEERAKGNILERFSAQQFPDLHSELNLSSLELGDSALYFCASSRFTDTQYFGPGTRLTVL.